These T cell receptor beta chains were read from a single sample in a study of blood T cell repertoires in COVID-19. Clones were sequenced by immunoSEQ multiplex PCR, and TCRdb holds only the in-frame ones, with some missing. The data show more than 95,000 clones, more than 65% seen once. What was sequenced was peripheral blood. These receptor sequences come from a woman between 65 and 79 years old with acute or convalescent COVID-19. CDR3s include the opening cysteine and the closing phenylalanine or tryptophan. The D gene is left open where the match is weak. Clone size is not always given. Where it is, it says once, few, many or a class for expanded clones.

v_call	clone_size	d_call	j_call	cdr3_nt	cdr3_aa
TRBV7-2	once	TRBD1	TRBJ2-7	TGTGCCAGCAGCTCCGCCGTGGGACAGGGCTACGAGCAGTACTTC	CASSSAVGQGYEQYF
TRBV19	NA	NA	TRBJ1-6	TGTGCCTGGCGATACAGGGACCAGCATAAATATAATTCACCCCTCCACTTT	CAWRYRDQHKYNSPLHF
TRBV27	few	TRBD1	TRBJ1-6	TGTGCCAGCAGTTTATCCGGGACAGTTAATTCACCCCTCCACTTT	CASSLSGTVNSPLHF
TRBV5-1	once	NA	TRBJ1-3	TGCGCCAGCAGCTTGGGGGATACAGGGTCTGGAAACACCATATATTTT	CASSLGDTGSGNTIYF
TRBV7-2	NA	TRBD1	TRBJ1-1	TGTGCCAGCATCGGGACAGGGGCTATGGAAGCTTTCTTT	CASIGTGAMEAFF
TRBV19	few	NA	TRBJ1-5	TGTGCCAGTAGTATAGCGAGGAATCAGCCCCAGCATTTT	CASSIARNQPQHF
TRBV19	NA	TRBD2	TRBJ2-5	TGTGCCAGTAGTATCATGCGGGGGGCCAGGGAGACCCAGTACTTC	CASSIMRGARETQYF
TRBV5-6	few	TRBD1	TRBJ1-4	TGTGCCAGCAGTCCCGGGACAGGGTCTGAAAAACTGTTTTTT	CASSPGTGSEKLFF
TRBV6-5	NA	TRBD2	TRBJ2-7	TGTGCCAGCACTATGACTAGCGGGGTTTCCTACGAGCAGTACTTC	CASTMTSGVSYEQYF
TRBV6-5	NA	NA	TRBJ1-1	TGTGCCAGCAGCAGAACAGGGAGATTCGCTTTCTTT	CASSRTGRFAFF
TRBV18	NA	NA	TRBJ2-3	TGTGCCAGCTCACCACCATCTAGCGGCACAGATACGCAGTATTTT	CASSPPSSGTDTQYF
TRBV28	few	NA	TRBJ1-2	TGTGCCAGCTCAACCATGAACAGGGTAAATGGCTACACCTTC	CASSTMNRVNGYTF
TRBV6-5	few	TRBD1	TRBJ1-5	TGTGCCAGCAGTCTCCGGGACAGGCTACAGCCCCAGCATTTT	CASSLRDRLQPQHF
TRBV5-8	many	NA	TRBJ2-4	TGTGCCAGCAGCTTGGCGGGCAGTGAGCGGAACATTCAGTACTTC	CASSLAGSERNIQYF
TRBV18	NA	NA	TRBJ1-2	TGTGCCAGCTCACCACGGATAGAGTTTCGGGAGGGCTACACCTTC	CASSPRIEFREGYTF
TRBV5-1	few	NA	TRBJ1-4	TGCGCCAGCAGCATCGGACAGCTGACAACTAATGAAAAACTGTTTTTT	CASSIGQLTTNEKLFF
TRBV7-2	once	NA	TRBJ2-3	TGTGCCAGCAGCTTATACGGGGGGCGCCCAGATACGCAGTATTTT	CASSLYGGRPDTQYF
TRBV27	NA	TRBD1	TRBJ1-1	TGTGCCAGCAGTTTAGGACAGGGTACCACTGAAGCTTTCTTT	CASSLGQGTTEAFF
TRBV6-1	NA	TRBD2	TRBJ2-1	TGTGCCAGCAGTGAAGCGGGGCGTTCTAGCGGGAGGGCGGGTGAGCAGTTCTTC	CASSEAGRSSGRAGEQFF
TRBV19	few	TRBD1	TRBJ1-2	TGTGCCAGTAAACTACCGCGGGACAGGGGGTACGGCTATGGCTACACCTTC	CASKLPRDRGYGYGYTF
TRBV27	few	TRBD1	TRBJ2-7	TGTGCCAGCAGAAGAACTACAGGGGGCTTCTACGAGCAGTACTTC	CASRRTTGGFYEQYF
TRBV21-1	once	NA	TRBJ1-5	TGTGCCAGCAGCAACAGGGGGCGCACGTATGAGCCCCAGCATTTT	CASSNRGRTYEPQHF
TRBV28	NA	TRBD1	TRBJ2-1	TGTGCCAGCAGAACTCCGGGACAGGGATCCTCTGAGCAGTTCTTC	CASRTPGQGSSEQFF
TRBV2	NA	TRBD2	TRBJ2-4	TGTGCCAGCAGTGGGCGTAGCGGGAACAAAAACATTCAGTACTTC	CASSGRSGNKNIQYF
TRBV10-2	NA	TRBD1	TRBJ1-6	TGCGCCAGCAGTGTTGGACAGGGGTTTAATTCACCCCTCCACTTT	CASSVGQGFNSPLHF
TRBV7-9	few	TRBD1	TRBJ1-6	TGTGCCAGCAGCTCCAGGGGGGCGAATAATTCACCCCTCCACTTT	CASSSRGANNSPLHF
TRBV6-5	NA	TRBD1	TRBJ1-2	TGTGCCAGCAGCAAGACAGGGACACTCTATGGCTACACCTTC	CASSKTGTLYGYTF
TRBV10-3	NA	NA	TRBJ1-6	TGTGCCATCAGTGAGCAGGGCTCCTATAATTCACCCCTCCACTTT	CAISEQGSYNSPLHF
TRBV30	NA	NA	TRBJ1-5	TGTGCCTGGTCTACAGGGACCCATCAGCCCCAGCATTTT	CAWSTGTHQPQHF
TRBV5-5	once	NA	TRBJ2-4	TGTGCCAGCAGCTTGTTCCCGCCGGGACAAGGAGCCATTCAGTACTTC	CASSLFPPGQGAIQYF
TRBV11-2	NA	TRBD2	TRBJ2-7	TGTGCCAGCAGCTTAGGCGGGGGGCCCGCCTACGAGCAGTACTTC	CASSLGGGPAYEQYF